This is a list of T cell receptor beta chains from one sample in a study of blood T cell repertoires in COVID-19. Generated by immunoSEQ multiplex PCR, the TCRdb table keeps only in-frame clones and is missing some. The data contain about 240,000 clones, roughly 80% of them seen just once; the ten biggest clones take up 3.4%. The sequencing sample was made of peripheral blood. These receptors were collected from a woman aged 18-30 years with acute or convalescent COVID-19. Both conserved end residues are part of each CDR3. A D gene is named only where the DNA matches it firmly.

d_call j_call v_call cdr3_aa
- TRBJ1-3 TRBV19 CASSIGVATVSGNTIYF
- TRBJ2-7 TRBV25-1 CASSDPNPRDNHYEQYF
TRBD1 TRBJ1-5 TRBV12-5 CASGLGLTGLNQPQHF
- TRBJ1-3 TRBV5-4 CASSPRTTGSSGNTIYF
- TRBJ2-3 TRBV3-1/TRBV3-2 CASSQGVVAGTDTQYF
TRBD2 TRBJ2-7 TRBV4-2 CASSHFTGGPYEQYF
- TRBJ2-7 TRBV21-1 CASSKADTSGEFYEQYF
TRBD2 TRBJ2-1 TRBV6-5 CASTPGGVSYNEQFF
- TRBJ2-7 TRBV7-9 CASGGAGGEQYF
TRBD1 TRBJ1-5 TRBV3-1/TRBV3-2 CASSHESHWKRGTGVYSNQPQHF
- TRBJ2-3 TRBV28 CASSTQEGVSDTQYF
- TRBJ1-5 TRBV4-3 CASSQGQYSNQPQHF
TRBD2 TRBJ2-5 TRBV29-1 CSVETSGSSETQYF
TRBD2 TRBJ2-3 TRBV2 CASSDGTSPGTYF
TRBD1 TRBJ2-1 TRBV5-1 CASSPGQGDYNEQFF
- TRBJ1-5 TRBV27 CASRSLESSNQPQHF
TRBD1 TRBJ1-2 TRBV13 CASSLRLQGDGYTF
TRBD2 TRBJ2-7 TRBV2 CASSEPTSGRYEQYF
- TRBJ2-7 TRBV28 CASRKGLSYEQYF
- TRBJ1-2 TRBV28 CASSYPLEGYGYTF
TRBD1 TRBJ1-2 TRBV27 CASSPGTDHYGYTF
TRBD1 TRBJ1-1 TRBV6-6 CASSYPGTGRSEAFF
- TRBJ1-5 TRBV6-1 CASSEVKGGYQPQHF
- TRBJ1-1 TRBV28 CASSPGANTEAFF
- TRBJ1-6 TRBV19 CASSWTAYNSPLHF
TRBD2 TRBJ2-3 TRBV6-4 CASSASGVTDTQYF
- TRBJ2-1 TRBV27 CASSLDRAYNEQFF
TRBD1 TRBJ2-3 TRBV11-2 CASRGLRGPSTDTQYF
- TRBJ1-1 TRBV5-5 CASSLSRGGEAFF